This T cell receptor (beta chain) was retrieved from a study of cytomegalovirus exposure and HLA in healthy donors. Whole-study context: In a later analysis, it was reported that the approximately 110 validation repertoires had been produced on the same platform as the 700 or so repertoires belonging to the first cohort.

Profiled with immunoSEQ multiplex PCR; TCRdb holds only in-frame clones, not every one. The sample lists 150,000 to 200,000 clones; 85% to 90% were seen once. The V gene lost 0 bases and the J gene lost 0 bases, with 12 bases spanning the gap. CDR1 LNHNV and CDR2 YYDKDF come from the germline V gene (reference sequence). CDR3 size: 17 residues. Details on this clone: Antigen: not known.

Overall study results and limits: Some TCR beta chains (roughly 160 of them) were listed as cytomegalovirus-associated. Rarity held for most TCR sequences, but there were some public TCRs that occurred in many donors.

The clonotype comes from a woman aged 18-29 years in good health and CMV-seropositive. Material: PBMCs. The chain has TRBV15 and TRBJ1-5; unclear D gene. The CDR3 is CATSRDTLRYSNQPQHF. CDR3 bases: TGTGCCACCAGCAGAGATACACTACGGTATAGCAATCAGCCCCAGCATTTT. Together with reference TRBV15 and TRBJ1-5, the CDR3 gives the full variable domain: DAMVIQNPRYQVTQFGKPVTLSCSQTLNHNVMYWYQQKSSQAPKLLFHYYDKDFNNEADTPDNFQSRRPNTSFCFLDIRSPGLGDTAMYLCATSRDTLRYSNQPQHFGDGTRLSIL.